The next 14 T cell receptor beta chains were all read from a single sample in a study of T cells in tumors after PD-1 blockade (dated by TCRdb to the late 2010s). Taken with the paper, the label for time point translates to: before anti-PD-1 therapy. The library was built by means of the immunoSEQ multiplex PCR assay. In TCRdb, the immuneACCESS table is reduced to in-frame sequences with V and J assigned. These tables do not hold every clone; where another copy was compared, an unresolved V gene accounts for under half, and the others remain unexplained. A total of 32,000 or so clones appear in this sample, around 80% of them only once. About 36% of the sample rests with the top ten. Material: PBMCs, obtained before anti-PD-1 treatment. These TCRs come from a human donor with basal cell carcinoma.

V is TRBV7-2 and J is TRBJ2-3, with D perhaps matching TRBD1 (6 bases). With 5 bases removed from V and 2 bases from J, the gap between germline ends came to 14 bases. Germline CDR1 is SGHTA and CDR2 is FQGNSA. CDR3 size: 15 residues. The CDR3 sequence is CASSRLGGFTDTQYF. The CDR3 nucleotides are TGTGCCAGCAGCCGGTTAGGGGGATTCACAGATACGCAGTATTTT.

The V gene is TRBV27, the J gene TRBJ1-4; 9 bases agree with TRBD1. This CDR3 contains 16 residues. Germline values: CDR1 MNHEY, CDR2 SMNVEV (reference sequence). Unmatched junction bases numbered 13, after V lost 6 bases and J lost 8 bases. The CDR3 loop reads CASSSLRDRVSEKLFF. CDR3 nucleotide sequence: TGTGCCAGCAGCTCCCTCCGGGACAGGGTTTCGGAAAAACTGTTTTTT.

Remarks on this clone: Other nucleotide sequences in the sample specify the same CDR3. V and J are TRBV7-3 and TRBJ2-6; D not certain. Germline V CDR1 and CDR2: SGHTA, FQGTGA. V was shortened by 4 bases and J by 0 bases, with 4 bases between the two germline ends. The CDR3 sequence is 14 residues long. The CDR3 protein is CASSYSSGANVLTF. CDR3 nucleotide sequence: TGTGCCAGCAGCTACAGCTCTGGGGCCAACGTCCTGACTTTC. Full variable domain (remainder filled in from reference TRBV7-3 and TRBJ2-6): GAGVSQTPSNKVTEKGKYVELRCDPISGHTALYWYRQSLGQGPEFLIYFQGTGAADDSGLPNDRFFAVRPEGSVSTLKIQRTERGDSAVYLCASSYSSGANVLTFGAGSRLTVL.

V gene TRBV27 combines with J gene TRBJ1-5; TRBD1 agrees at 9 bases. Germline CDR1 is MNHEY and CDR2 is SMNVEV (reference sequence). Unmatched junction bases numbered 6, after V lost 2 bases and J lost 7 bases. The CDR3 is 15 residues long. The CDR3 DNA is TGTGCCAGCAGTTTAACGGGACAGGGTCGCCAGCCCCAGCATTTT. Translating it yields CASSLTGQGRQPQHF.

The chain employs TRBV11-3 and TRBJ2-1, with TRBD2 as a possible D gene (5 bases). The germline V gene has CDR1 SGHNT and CDR2 YENEEA. The CDR3 sequence is 15 residues long. Trimming removed 0 bases from V and 7 bases from J, with 13 bases in between. The CDR3: CASSLETSVRNEQFF. CDR3 in DNA: TGTGCCAGCAGCTTAGAAACTAGTGTCCGTAATGAGCAGTTCTTC.

The J gene is TRBJ2-7, the V gene TRBV27; 7 nucleotides align to TRBD2. J was trimmed by 5 bases and V by 0 bases; bases with no gene match: 10. The germline V gene has CDR1 MNHEY and CDR2 SMNVEV (reference sequence). The CDR3 consists of 16 residues. The CDR3 sequence is CASSLSRAGFANEQYF. In nucleotides, the CDR3 is TGTGCCAGCAGTTTATCGAGAGCGGGGTTCGCCAACGAGCAGTACTTC.

V usage is TRBV6-5 and J usage is TRBJ2-1, with D perhaps TRBD1 or TRBD2 (5 bases each). Trimming removed 6 bases from V and 3 bases from J, with 15 bases in between. Germline lookup yields CDR1 MNHEY and CDR2 SVGAGI. The CDR3 is 15 amino acids. This chain's CDR3 is CASRGDARVYNEQFF. CDR3 coding DNA: TGTGCCAGCAGGGGGGACGCACGGGTCTACAATGAGCAGTTCTTC.

CDR3 bases: TGTGCCAGCAGCCAAGACGCCTTATGGAAGCAGTACTTC. Its protein product is CASSQDALWKQYF. This chain uses TRBV14 with TRBJ2-7; D gene unclear. Trimming took 0 bases from V and 8 from J, leaving 11 bases between them. Looked up from germline, CDR1 is SGHDN and CDR2 is FVKESK. The CDR3 spans 13 residues.

The chain employs TRBV19 and TRBJ1-6; 7 bases are a match to TRBD1. The CDR3 covers 13 residues. Losses at the gene ends were 5 bases for V and 10 bases for J; bases not matched to a gene: 5. Looked up from germline, CDR1 is LNHDA and CDR2 is SQIVND (reference sequence). CDR3 amino acids: CASSQDRNSPLHF. The CDR3 bases are TGTGCCAGTAGTCAGGACAGGAACTCACCCCTCCACTTT.

The chain links TRBV7-2 to TRBJ2-1; TRBD2 matches at 14 bases. Per germline, CDR1 SGHTA and CDR2 FQGNSA. The CDR3 contains 16 residues. The junction had 3 bases not matched to a gene; V was cut back by 4 bases and J by 4 bases. The CDR3 DNA reads TGTGCCAGCAGCTCCGGGACTAGCGGGAGTTACAATGAGCAGTTCTTC. Its translation: CASSSGTSGSYNEQFF.

The chain carries TRBV2 and TRBJ2-3; possibly TRBD1 for D (6 bases). There are 16 residues in the CDR3. Germline CDR1 is SNHLY and CDR2 is FYNNEI. Trimming took 4 bases from V and 1 from J, leaving 15 bases between them. The CDR3 DNA reads TGTGCCAGCAGTGCCTACTCCGGGACACGCACAGATACGCAGTATTTT. Amino acids: CASSAYSGTRTDTQYF. The full variable domain, rest sourced from reference TRBV2 and TRBJ2-3, is EPEVTQTPSHQVTQMGQEVILRCVPISNHLYFYWYRQILGQKVEFLVSFYNNEISEKSEIFDDQFSVERPDGSNFTLKIRSTKLEDSAMYFCASSAYSGTRTDTQYFGPGTRLTVL.

The chain joins TRBV5-4 to TRBJ1-3; D perhaps matches TRBD1 (5 bases). The CDR3 loop spans 14 amino acids. CDR1 and CDR2 from the germline V gene are SGHNT and YYREEE (reference sequence). V was cut by 0 bases and J by 2 bases, with 6 bases left in between. The CDR3 sequence: CASSLAGAGNTIYF. CDR3 sequence (DNA): TGTGCCAGCAGCTTGGCGGGGGCTGGAAACACCATATATTTT.

The CDR3 region has the DNA TGTGCCAGCAGAAAAAGGTTGCAGGGTGATCGGCAAGCCTCGATAGATACGCAGTATTTT. Translating gives CASRKRLQGDRQASIDTQYF. This chain connects TRBV21-1 to TRBJ2-3; TRBD1 is taken as the D call from the table, unchecked against the DNA. TRBV21-1 is tagged as a pseudogene. CDR3 length: 20 residues.

The table lists this clone with a count of one. V gene TRBV5-1 combines with J gene TRBJ2-1, with 7 bases that match TRBD1. This CDR3 is 18 amino acids long. The V gene end was trimmed by 5 bases and the J gene end by 0 bases; junction bases not matched to a gene: 14. Germline CDR1 and CDR2: SGHRS and YFSETQ. The CDR3 DNA reads as TGCGCCAGCAGGTTAAACAGGGGTTTCTCGAGCTCCTACAATGAGCAGTTCTTC. This sequence encodes CASRLNRGFSSSYNEQFF. Using reference TRBV5-1 and TRBJ2-1 for the parts outside the CDR3, the full variable domain is KAGVTQTPRYLIKTRGQQVTLSCSPISGHRSVSWYQQTPGQGLQFLFEYFSETQRNKGNFPGRFSGRQFSNSRSEMNVSTLELGDSALYLCASRLNRGFSSSYNEQFFGPGTRLTVL.